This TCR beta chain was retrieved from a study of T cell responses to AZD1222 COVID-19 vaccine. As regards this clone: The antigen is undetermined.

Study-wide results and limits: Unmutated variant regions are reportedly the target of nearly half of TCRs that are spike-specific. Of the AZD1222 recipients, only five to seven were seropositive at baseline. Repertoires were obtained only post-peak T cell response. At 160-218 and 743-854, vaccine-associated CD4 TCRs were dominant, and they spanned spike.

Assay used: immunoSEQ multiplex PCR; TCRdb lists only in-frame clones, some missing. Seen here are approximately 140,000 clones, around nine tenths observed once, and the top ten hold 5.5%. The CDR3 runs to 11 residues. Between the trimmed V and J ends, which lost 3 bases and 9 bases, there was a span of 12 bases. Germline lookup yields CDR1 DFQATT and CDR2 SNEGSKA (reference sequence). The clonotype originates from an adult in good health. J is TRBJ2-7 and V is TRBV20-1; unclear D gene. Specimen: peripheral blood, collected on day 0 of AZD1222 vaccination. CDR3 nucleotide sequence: TGCAGTGCTAGCCTAAGTGGGCGGCAGTACTTC. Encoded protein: CSASLSGRQYF.